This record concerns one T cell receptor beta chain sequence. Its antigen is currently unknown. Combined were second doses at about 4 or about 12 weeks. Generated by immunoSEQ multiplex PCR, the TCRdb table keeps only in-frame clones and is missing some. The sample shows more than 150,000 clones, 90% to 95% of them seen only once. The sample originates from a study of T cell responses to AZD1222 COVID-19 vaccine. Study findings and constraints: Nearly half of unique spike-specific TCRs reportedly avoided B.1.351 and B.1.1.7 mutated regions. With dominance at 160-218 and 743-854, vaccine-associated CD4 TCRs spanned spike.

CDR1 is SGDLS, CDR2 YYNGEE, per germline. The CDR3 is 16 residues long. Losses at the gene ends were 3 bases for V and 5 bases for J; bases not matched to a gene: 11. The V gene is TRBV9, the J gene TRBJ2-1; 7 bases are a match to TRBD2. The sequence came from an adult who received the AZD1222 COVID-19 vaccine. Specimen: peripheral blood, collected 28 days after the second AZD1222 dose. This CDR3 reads CASSASTSVANNEQFF. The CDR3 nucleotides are TGTGCCAGCAGCGCAAGTACTAGCGTCGCAAACAATGAGCAGTTCTTC.